This TCR beta chain stems from a study of cytomegalovirus exposure and HLA in healthy donors. Study observations and caveats: Associated with cytomegalovirus, according to the listing, were around 170 TCR beta chains. In vitro checks showed that a few CMV-associated chains really do target CMV antigens. Later analysis identified a missense DCLRE1C variant that was linked to TCR beta V- and J-gene trimming.

Researchers ran the PCR with 60 Vbeta and 13 Jbeta primers. The assay was immunoSEQ multiplex PCR, and TCRdb's table has in-frame clones only and misses some. Of approximately 170,000 clones in the sample, less than 85% were seen once. The V gene's germline CDR1 is SGHRS and CDR2 YFSETQ. The CDR3 is made up of 17 amino acids. The germline V and J ends were trimmed by 0 bases and 0 bases, with 13 bases remaining between them. Nominally healthy donors were sampled, though unrecorded immune exposures were likely. Concerning this clone: Its target is unknown.

The rearrangement links TRBV5-1 to TRBJ2-1; the D gene is possibly TRBD1 (5 bases). This TCR came from a boy younger than 10 in good health and CMV-seronegative. Material for sequencing was PBMCs. The DNA for the CDR3 is TGCGCCAGCAGCTTGGGTGTAGGGGCGAGCTCCTACAATGAGCAGTTCTTC. Amino acids: CASSLGVGASSYNEQFF.